Listed below are T cell receptor beta chains from one sample, sequenced in a study of blood T cell repertoires in COVID-19. Clones were sequenced by immunoSEQ multiplex PCR, and TCRdb holds only the in-frame ones, with some missing. The data contain 100,000 to 150,000 clones, roughly two thirds of them singletons. Sequencing was carried out using peripheral blood. The receptor set was obtained from a woman aged 70-85 years with acute or convalescent COVID-19. CDR3s include the opening cysteine and the closing phenylalanine or tryptophan. Each record gives: V gene, D gene, clone size, J gene, CDR3 protein, CDR3 DNA. A D gene is named only where the DNA matches it firmly. The listing skips clone size in some rows; elsewhere it reads once, few, many or a size class.

TRBV20-1	TRBD2	.	TRBJ2-1	CSASVSGRTNEQFF	TGCAGTGCTAGTGTTAGCGGGAGGACCAATGAGCAGTTCTTC
TRBV5-1	TRBD2	few	TRBJ2-5	CASSLDGRGQETQYF	TGCGCCAGCAGCTTGGATGGGAGGGGACAAGAGACCCAGTACTTC
TRBV30	TRBD1	once	TRBJ1-4	CAWSGWTGLREKLFF	TGTGCCTGGAGTGGATGGACAGGGTTGAGAGAAAAACTGTTTTTT
TRBV6-1	.	.	TRBJ1-2	CASSEDPQSANYGYTF	TGTGCCAGCAGTGAAGACCCACAGTCAGCTAACTATGGCTACACCTTC
TRBV19	TRBD2	once	TRBJ2-7	CASSIWGGPSPGMMQYF	TGTGCCAGTAGTATATGGGGAGGGCCCTCCCCCGGTATGATGCAGTACTTC
TRBV24-1	.	.	TRBJ2-3	CATSHEKGTDTQYF	TGTGCCACCAGTCATGAGAAAGGCACAGATACGCAGTATTTT
TRBV6-5	.	.	TRBJ2-1	CASSYLGKGGEQFF	TGTGCCAGCAGTTACCTCGGGAAGGGAGGTGAGCAGTTCTTC
TRBV3-1/TRBV3-2	.	.	TRBJ2-1	CASSQDSLSPYNEQFF	TGTGCCAGCAGCCAAGATTCCCTGTCCCCCTACAATGAGCAGTTCTTC
TRBV28	.	.	TRBJ1-5	CASSLFQGRQPQHF	TGTGCCAGCAGTTTATTTCAGGGGCGACAGCCCCAGCATTTT
TRBV19	.	.	TRBJ1-1	CASSIGGGRTEAFF	TGTGCCAGTAGTATTGGTGGGGGCCGCACTGAAGCTTTCTTT
TRBV5-1	TRBD1	.	TRBJ1-4	CASSLRTGSNEKLFF	TGCGCCAGCAGCCTAAGGACAGGGAGTAATGAAAAACTGTTTTTT
TRBV28	.	.	TRBJ1-1	CASSLRFTEAFF	TGTGCCAGCAGTTTACGGTTTACTGAAGCTTTCTTT
TRBV21-1	.	few	TRBJ2-7	CASSQEGVQYF	TGTGCCAGCAGTCAAGAAGGGGTGCAGTACTTC
TRBV5-4	.	few	TRBJ1-5	CASSFYTSNQPQHF	TGTGCCAGCAGCTTCTATACTAGCAATCAGCCCCAGCATTTT
TRBV19	.	.	TRBJ1-3	CASSPVLSSGNTIYF	TGTGCCAGTAGTCCCGTTCTGAGCTCTGGAAACACCATATATTTT
TRBV6-5	.	.	TRBJ1-5	CASRDSNQPQHF	TGTGCCAGCCGGGATAGCAATCAGCCCCAGCATTTT
TRBV25-1	TRBD1	.	TRBJ1-1	CASSPRQGPGTEAFF	TGTGCCAGCAGTCCTCGACAGGGGCCGGGCACTGAAGCTTTCTTT
TRBV6-6	.	.	TRBJ1-5	CASSYAGGPNQPQHF	TGTGCCAGCAGTTACGCGGGGGGTCCTAATCAGCCCCAGCATTTT
TRBV6-6	.	.	TRBJ2-7	CASSYSGTQVSYEQYF	TGTGCCAGCAGTTACTCGGGGACACAGGTCTCCTACGAGCAGTACTTC
TRBV7-7	TRBD2	.	TRBJ2-7	CASSPGLAGVYEQYF	TGTGCCAGCAGCCCCGGACTAGCGGGGGTCTACGAGCAGTACTTC
TRBV7-8	TRBD1	.	TRBJ2-7	CASSLAPGQGAEQYF	TGTGCCAGCAGCTTAGCACCGGGACAGGGTGCTGAGCAGTACTTC
TRBV5-4	.	few	TRBJ2-2	CASSGAGLSGELFF	TGTGCCAGCAGCGGTGCGGGGTTGAGCGGGGAGCTGTTTTTT
TRBV16	TRBD1	.	TRBJ1-2	CASSQPSAGTGRNGYTF	TGTGCCAGCAGCCAACCGAGTGCCGGGACAGGGAGGAATGGCTACACCTTC
TRBV27	TRBD1	.	TRBJ2-7	CASIRQGSSEQYF	TGTGCCAGCATCCGACAGGGATCTAGCGAGCAGTACTTC
TRBV6-5	.	.	TRBJ2-2	CASSYGFGTGSGELFF	TGTGCCAGCAGTTACGGCTTCGGTACAGGCTCCGGGGAGCTGTTTTTT
TRBV2	TRBD1	.	TRBJ2-1	CASSEGGQGAREQFF	TGTGCCAGCAGTGAAGGAGGACAGGGGGCGCGTGAGCAGTTCTTC
TRBV11-3	.	few	TRBJ1-1	CASSPGFGTEAFF	TGTGCCAGCAGCCCAGGGTTTGGCACTGAAGCTTTCTTT
TRBV3-1/TRBV3-2	TRBD2	.	TRBJ2-1	CASSQEGASGASSYNEQFF	TGTGCCAGCAGCCAAGAGGGGGCTAGCGGGGCGAGCTCCTACAATGAGCAGTTCTTC
TRBV3-1/TRBV3-2	TRBD2	.	TRBJ2-2	CASSQEASGDTNTGELFF	TGTGCCAGCAGCCAAGAGGCTAGCGGGGATACGAACACCGGGGAGCTGTTTTTT
TRBV19	.	.	TRBJ1-4	CASSSPRTEVNEKLFF	TGTGCCAGTAGTTCACCTAGGACAGAAGTTAATGAAAAACTGTTTTTT
TRBV9	TRBD2	.	TRBJ2-3	CASSVGGTDTQYF	TGTGCCAGCAGCGTCGGGGGGACAGATACGCAGTATTTT
TRBV19	TRBD2	many	TRBJ2-1	CASSPTSGGTSRFF	TGTGCCAGTAGCCCTACTAGCGGGGGGACATCACGGTTCTTC